This TCR beta chain emerged from a study of T cells in tumors after PD-1 blockade. This CDR3 region has 15 residues. V lost 3 bases and J 2 bases, leaving 13 bases between the germline ends. Germline CDR1 and CDR2: MNHEY and SVGAGI. Sequenced by immunoSEQ multiplex PCR; TCRdb stores in-frame clones only, minus some. This table has tens of thousands of clones, approximately 79% appearing once. The specimen comprised PBMCs, sampled after anti-PD-1 treatment. This rearrangement joins TRBV6-5 to TRBJ1-1, with a weak D call TRBD1 (5 bases). This clonotype originated in a human donor with basal cell carcinoma. The CDR3 DNA reads as TGTGCCAGCAGTTATTCCGGGACCGATAACACTGAAGCTTTCTTT. Translation: CASSYSGTDNTEAFF.